This TCR beta chain was captured by sequencing in a study of control samples from healthy donors and cancer patients (dated by TCRdb to 2018 to 2021). Details on this clone: Its binding antigen is unknown. One base away there is no much larger clone; base qualities are not given.

Library method: the immunoSEQ multiplex PCR assay. The immuneACCESS repertoire file appears here via TCRdb, limited to in-frame rearrangements. These files lack a portion of the clones; in checked studies, under half of the deficit traces to unresolved V genes, and the cause of the others is not known. The sample table shows about 94,000 clones, and about nine tenths are seen once. The top ten constitute 3% to 4.5% of the sample. Sequences SGHRS (CDR1) and YFSETQ (CDR2) are obtained from the germline V gene. The CDR3 covers 15 residues, taking in both the cysteine and the phenylalanine. The DNA shown is the 45-base CDR3, in frame from base 1. V and J lose 4 bases and 0 bases, and a span of 13 bases separates them.

This receptor was identified in a woman aged 18-29 years in good health. The specimen sequenced was blood. The rearranged segments are TRBV5-1 and TRBJ1-1; no D gene is confidently identified. The DNA sequence follows: TGCGCCAGCAGCGAAGATGGGGTTATGAACACTGAAGCTTTCTTT. It encodes CASSEDGVMNTEAFF.